One sample yielded the 21 T cell receptor beta chains listed below, sequenced in a study of cytomegalovirus exposure and HLA in healthy donors. A multiplex PCR was run with 60 Vbeta primers and 13 Jbeta primers. The assay was immunoSEQ multiplex PCR, and TCRdb's table has in-frame clones only and misses some. Here the sample spans roughly 190,000 clones, about 85% being singletons. The specimen sequenced was PBMCs. These receptors all come from a boy younger than 10 in good health and CMV-seronegative.

The rearrangement joins TRBV7-9 to TRBJ2-3; D uncertain. CDR3 length equals 11 residues. Trimming shortened V by 4 bases and J by 4 bases, and 3 bases separated the two germline ends. CDR1 and CDR2 from the germline V gene are SEHNR and FQNEAQ (reference sequence). The CDR3 reads CASSSADTQYF. CDR3 coding DNA: TGTGCCAGCAGCTCTGCAGATACGCAGTATTTT.

This clone was detected once. The chain uses TRBV14 and TRBJ1-2, with unresolved D. The germline gives CDR1 SGHDN, CDR2 FVKESK. There are 15 residues in the CDR3. Trimming pared 0 bases from V and 4 bases from J, leaving 12 bases between. CDR3 amino acids: CASSQDRRGLYGYTF. The CDR3 nucleotides read TGTGCCAGCAGCCAAGATCGGAGAGGGCTCTATGGCTACACCTTC.

V usage is TRBV7-2 and J usage is TRBJ1-4; D is perhaps TRBD1 (5 bases). V was shortened by 1 base and J by 8 bases, with 14 bases between the two germline ends. Germline CDR1 SGHTA, CDR2 FQGNSA. This CDR3 region has 15 residues. The CDR3 is CASSLVVGSGEKLFF. The CDR3 nucleotides are TGTGCCAGCAGCTTAGTTGTAGGGTCAGGGGAAAAACTGTTTTTT.

The rearrangement joins TRBV7-8 to TRBJ1-2; 10 nucleotides line up with TRBD1. The CDR3 loop spans 15 amino acids. Germline loops: CDR1 SGHVS, CDR2 FQNEAQ. With 3 bases clipped from V and 2 bases from J, the junction kept 3 bases outside the gene matches. CDR3: CASSLVGQGNYGYTF. Written as DNA, the CDR3 is TGTGCCAGCAGCTTGGTGGGACAGGGGAACTATGGCTACACCTTC.

V gene TRBV5-6 combines with J gene TRBJ1-5; TRBD1 is a possible D gene (6 bases). CDR1 and CDR2 (germline): SGHDT, YYEEEE. The CDR3 is made up of 17 amino acids. V shed 2 bases and J shed 1 base, with 16 bases lying between them. CDR3 in amino acids: CASSLRGGLTSNQPQHF. DNA for the CDR3: TGTGCCAGCAGCTTACGGGGGGGCTTAACGAGCAATCAGCCCCAGCATTTT.

The J gene is TRBJ1-1, the V gene TRBV7-6; D gene ambiguous. CDR1 and CDR2 from the germline V gene are SGHVS and FNYEAQ. This CDR3 contains 14 residues. V lost 3 bases and J lost 3, with 11 bases in between. The CDR3 loop is CASSLTRKDTEAFF. CDR3 DNA: TGTGCCAGCAGCTTGACTAGGAAGGACACTGAAGCTTTCTTT.

This chain uses TRBV28 with TRBJ2-2; D gene uncertain. The ends were cut back, 5 bases at V and 5 bases at J, with 6 bases in the middle. The CDR3 is 12 amino acids. Per the germline V gene, CDR1 is MDHEN and CDR2 is SYDVKM. This CDR3 reads CASSPYTGELFF. The DNA of the CDR3 is TGTGCCAGCAGTCCTTATACCGGGGAGCTGTTTTTT. Using reference TRBV28 and TRBJ2-2 for the parts outside the CDR3, the full variable domain is DVKVTQSSRYLVKRTGEKVFLECVQDMDHENMFWYRQDPGLGLRLIYFSYDVKMKEKGDIPEGYSVSREKKERFSLILESASTNQTSMYLCASSPYTGELFFGEGSRLTVL.

The rearrangement uses TRBV6-5 and TRBJ2-5, with a possible D match to TRBD1 (5 bases). Matching the DNA end better, TRBJ2-7 makes the J call doubtful. This CDR3 has 15 amino acids. Per germline, CDR1 MNHEY and CDR2 SVGAGI. CDR3 bases: TGTGCCAGCAGTTACTCGCAGACAGTCTCCTACGAGCAGTACTTC. Translating gives CASSYSQTVSYEQYF.

This chain links TRBV29-1 with TRBJ1-2; 7 bases align to TRBD1. Germline V CDR1 and CDR2: SQVTM, ANQGSEA. The CDR3 totals 12 residues. The CDR3 coding sequence is TGCAGTTTCCTTGGGACAGACTATGGCTACACCTTC. This sequence encodes CSFLGTDYGYTF.

To note about this clone: The DNA is omitted, as the CDR3 cannot be located on it reliably, and the CDR3 follows TCRdb's listing. Other DNA sequences in this specimen translate into the identical CDR3. The chain joins TRBV5-1 to TRBJ1-1; TRBD1, the table's D call, was not compared with the DNA. CDR1 is SGHRS, CDR2 YFSETQ, per germline. From its first to its last residue, the CDR3 has 21 amino acids. CDR3 loop: CASSLPSVAGGTGSVNTEAFF.

About this clone itself: The same CDR3 also results from other DNA sequences found in this sample. The rearrangement links TRBV5-1 to TRBJ2-6; maybe TRBD2 (5 bases). Looked up from germline, CDR1 is SGHRS and CDR2 is YFSETQ. The CDR3 extends over 15 amino acids. V lost 5 bases and J 1 base, leaving 10 bases between the germline ends. DNA of the CDR3: TGCGCCAGCAGTCCTGCGGGTTCTGGGGCCAACGTCCTGACTTTC. As protein: CASSPAGSGANVLTF.

The V and J genes are TRBV5-1 and TRBJ2-1; TRBD2 matches at 14 bases. The trim removed 4 bases at V and 5 bases at J, leaving 11 bases unmatched. The CDR3 totals 18 residues. Germline CDR1 reads SGHRS; CDR2 reads YFSETQ. This CDR3 reads CASSPGLAGGRPNNEQFF. The CDR3 DNA follows: TGCGCCAGCAGCCCAGGACTAGCGGGGGGCCGACCAAACAATGAGCAGTTCTTC.

This sequence joins TRBV29-1 and TRBJ2-5; 11 bases match TRBD1. The DNA end is more similar to TRBJ2-7, so the J call may be wrong. Germline V gives CDR1 SQVTM, CDR2 ANQGSEA. The CDR3 runs 15 residues. For the CDR3, the DNA is TGCAGCGTTGGCGGCAGGACAGGGGGCCTCTACGAGCAGTACTTC. This gives the protein CSVGGRTGGLYEQYF.

The chain employs TRBV27 and TRBJ2-5; no reliable D call. Trimming removed 8 bases at V and 4 bases at J, with 11 bases between. Germline V gene lookup returns CDR1 MNHEY and CDR2 SMNVEV (reference sequence). The CDR3 runs 12 residues. Written as DNA, the CDR3 is TGTGCCAGCGGAAATACGGGAGAGACCCAGTACTTC. Translation: CASGNTGETQYF.

V and J are TRBV9 and TRBJ2-7, with 7 bases aligning to TRBD1. CDR1 and CDR2 from the germline V gene are SGDLS and YYNGEE. This CDR3 is 14 amino acids long. V trimming: 0 bases; J trimming: 3 bases; junction bases outside the gene matches: 3. The CDR3 sequence: CASSVEGAGYEQYF. The CDR3 DNA sequence: TGTGCCAGCAGCGTAGAGGGGGCGGGCTACGAGCAGTACTTC.

CDR3 in DNA: TGTGCCAGCAGTGCCGGTAGCGGGGGCGGCGCCTACGAGCAGTACTTC. It specifies CASSAGSGGGAYEQYF. J is TRBJ2-7 and V is TRBV6-1, with 9 bases fitting TRBD2. V shed 4 bases and J 2 bases; nucleotides not matched to a gene: 9. The CDR3 contains 16 residues. Germline V lookup: CDR1 MNHNS, CDR2 SASEGT.

This chain connects TRBV6-1 to TRBJ1-3, with unresolved D. V lost 4 bases and J 0 bases, leaving 10 bases between the germline ends. Germline V gene data show CDR1 as MNHNS and CDR2 as SASEGT. This CDR3 comprises 15 residues. CDR3: CASSVEEHSGNTIYF. CDR3 DNA sequence: TGTGCCAGCAGTGTAGAGGAGCACTCTGGAAACACCATATATTTT.

The V gene is TRBV28, the J gene TRBJ2-5, with D possibly matching TRBD1 (5 bases). Per the germline V gene, CDR1 is MDHEN and CDR2 is SYDVKM. CDR3 length: 13 residues. V was cut by 7 bases and J by 0 bases, with 9 bases left in between. This CDR3 is CASKTADQETQYF. The CDR3 DNA follows: TGTGCCAGCAAGACAGCCGACCAAGAGACCCAGTACTTC.

This rearrangement joins TRBV28 to TRBJ2-3, with D perhaps matching TRBD2 (5 bases). The CDR3 length is 14 residues. Between the trimmed V and J ends, which lost 2 bases and 11 bases, there was a span of 17 bases. Germline V gene data show CDR1 as MDHEN and CDR2 as SYDVKM. CDR3 sequence reads: CASSLNGLALRQYF. The CDR3 DNA is TGTGCCAGCAGTTTAAACGGACTTGCCTTACGGCAGTATTTT. Based on the CDR3 plus reference TRBV28 and TRBJ2-3, the full variable domain is DVKVTQSSRYLVKRTGEKVFLECVQDMDHENMFWYRQDPGLGLRLIYFSYDVKMKEKGDIPEGYSVSREKKERFSLILESASTNQTSMYLCASSLNGLALRQYFGPGTRLTVL.

This clone was seen once. The chain couples TRBV5-6 to TRBJ1-2; TRBD1 might be the D (6 bases). The CDR3 is 15 residues long. Germline V gene lookup returns CDR1 SGHDT and CDR2 YYEEEE. Trimming took off 4 bases at V and 4 bases at J, with 17 bases between the two ends. This CDR3 is CASSIEQGRAYGYTF. DNA of the CDR3: TGTGCCAGCAGCATAGAACAGGGAAGGGCCTATGGCTACACCTTC.

This rearrangement joins TRBV27 to TRBJ2-3; 9 bases fit TRBD2. Germline V gives CDR1 MNHEY, CDR2 SMNVEV (reference sequence). This CDR3 is built from 15 residues. V gave up 5 bases and J gave up 4 bases; unmatched junction bases: 7. The CDR3 nucleotides read TGTGCCAGCAGTCCCCCGACTAGCGGCTCAGATACGCAGTATTTT. Its protein product is CASSPPTSGSDTQYF.